This TCR beta chain originates from a study of blood T cell repertoires in COVID-19. In the study overall: Spain, Italy and the United States supplied samples that represented acute and convalescent COVID-19. From T cells, B-cell-depleted T cells, or PBMCs came the material, which was cDNA or gDNA.

The junction had 17 bases not matched to a gene; V was cut back by 0 bases and J by 9 bases. Germline V gene lookup returns CDR1 KGHSH and CDR2 LQKENI. This CDR3 has 20 residues. Original handling: By means of reference gene primer amplification, nucleated cell counts were estimated. Sequencing was performed with immunoSEQ multiplex PCR; in TCRdb, only in-frame clones are kept and a portion is missing. V and J calls plus clone size are reproduced from that table; the DNA served to infer D and trimming. This sample has about 60,000 clones, with approximately 82% found just once. Sample: peripheral blood. This sequence joins TRBV18 and TRBJ2-1; 13 nucleotides align to TRBD2. The origin of this receptor is a man between 60 and 75 years old with acute or convalescent COVID-19. DNA for the CDR3: TGTGCCAGCTCACCACCCAGGGGGACTAGCGGGGACGGGCTTCACGGTGAGCAGTTCTTC. Amino acid sequence: CASSPPRGTSGDGLHGEQFF.